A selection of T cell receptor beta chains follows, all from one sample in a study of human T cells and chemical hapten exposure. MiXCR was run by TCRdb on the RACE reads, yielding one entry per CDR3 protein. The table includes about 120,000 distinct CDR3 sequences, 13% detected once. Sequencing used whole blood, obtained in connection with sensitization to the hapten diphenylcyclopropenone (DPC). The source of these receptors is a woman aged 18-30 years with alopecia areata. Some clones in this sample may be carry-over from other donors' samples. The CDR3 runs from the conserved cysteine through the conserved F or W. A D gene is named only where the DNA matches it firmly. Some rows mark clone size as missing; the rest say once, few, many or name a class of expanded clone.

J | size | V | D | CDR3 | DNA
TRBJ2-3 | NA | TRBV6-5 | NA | CASSYDGITSTDTQYF | TGTGCCAGCAGTTACGATGGGATTACTAGCACAGATACGCAGTATTTT
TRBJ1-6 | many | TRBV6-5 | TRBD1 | CASSYSAGGAYNSPLHF | TGTGCCAGCAGTTACTCGGCAGGGGGCGCATATAATTCACCCCTCCACTTT
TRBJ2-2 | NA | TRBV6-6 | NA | CASSYPARANTGELFF | TGTGCCAGCAGTTACCCGGCCCGCGCGAACACCGGGGAGCTGTTTTTT
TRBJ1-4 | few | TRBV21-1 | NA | CASSKASSKLFF | TGTGCCAGCAGCAAAGCGTCGTCAAAACTGTTTTTT
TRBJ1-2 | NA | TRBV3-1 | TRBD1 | CASSRWQGGYGYTF | TGTGCCAGCAGCCGGTGGCAGGGGGGCTATGGCTACACCTTC
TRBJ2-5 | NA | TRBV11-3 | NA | CASSLAAGQETQYF | TGTGCCAGCAGCTTAGCAGCAGGACAAGAGACCCAGTACTTC
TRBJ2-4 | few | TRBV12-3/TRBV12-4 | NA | CASTRAFGEMSKNIQYF | TGTGCCAGCACCCGGGCGTTCGGGGAAATGTCCAAAAACATTCAGTACTTC
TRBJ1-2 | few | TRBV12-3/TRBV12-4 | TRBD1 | CASSEQGAYGYTF | TGTGCCAGCAGTGAACAGGGGGCGTATGGCTACACCTTC
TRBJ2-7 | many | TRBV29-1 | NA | CSVGDSRRGPIEQYF | TGCAGCGTTGGGGACAGTCGGCGGGGCCCTATCGAGCAGTACTTC
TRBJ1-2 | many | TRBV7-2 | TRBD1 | CASSPGGAGTERGYTF | TGTGCCAGCAGCCCGGGAGGAGCCGGGACAGAGAGAGGCTACACCTTC
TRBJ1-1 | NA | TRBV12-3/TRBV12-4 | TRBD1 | CASSPRTGWGVRDNTEAFF | TGTGCCAGCAGTCCACGGACAGGGTGGGGGGTCCGCGATAACACTGAAGCTTTCTTT
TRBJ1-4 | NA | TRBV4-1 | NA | CASSQVATGATNEKLFF | TGCGCCAGCAGCCAAGTTGCCACAGGAGCAACTAATGAAAAACTGTTTTTT
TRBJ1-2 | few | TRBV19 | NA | CASSPGTSTSGYTF | TGTGCCAGTAGTCCTGGGACTTCGACATCGGGCTACACCTTC
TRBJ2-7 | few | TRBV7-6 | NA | CASSLVSGTRFDEQYF | TGTGCCAGCAGCTTAGTGTCGGGGACTCGATTTGACGAGCAGTACTTC
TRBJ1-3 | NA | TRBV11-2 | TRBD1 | CASSLRQGRFGNTIYF | TGTGCCAGCAGCCTCCGACAGGGCCGCTTTGGAAACACCATATATTTT
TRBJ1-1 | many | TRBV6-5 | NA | CASSTPGSEAFF | TGTGCCAGCTCTACTCCAGGGTCTGAAGCTTTCTTT
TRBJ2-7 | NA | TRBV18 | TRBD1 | CASSLPGQGPYEQYF | TGTGCCAGCTCACTTCCGGGACAGGGACCGTACGAGCAGTACTTC
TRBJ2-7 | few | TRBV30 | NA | CAWSRGADYEQYF | TGTGCCTGGAGTCGGGGGGCCGACTACGAGCAGTACTTC
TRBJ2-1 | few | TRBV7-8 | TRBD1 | CASSPRDRDYNEQFF | TGTGCCAGCAGCCCACGGGACAGGGACTACAATGAGCAGTTCTTC
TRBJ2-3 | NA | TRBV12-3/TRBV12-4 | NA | CASRVAGTDTQYF | TGTGCCAGCAGGGTAGCGGGCACAGATACGCAGTATTTT
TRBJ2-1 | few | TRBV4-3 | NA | CASSQVSSWNIYNEQFF | TGCGCCAGCAGCCAAGTGAGTAGCTGGAACATATACAATGAGCAGTTCTTC
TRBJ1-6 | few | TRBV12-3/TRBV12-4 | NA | CASSLGSGTPYNSPLHF | TGTGCCAGCAGTTTAGGTTCAGGGACTCCTTATAATTCACCCCTCCACTTT
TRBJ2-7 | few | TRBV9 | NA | CASSVEGVTEQYF | TGTGCCAGCAGCGTAGAAGGGGTTACCGAGCAGTACTTC
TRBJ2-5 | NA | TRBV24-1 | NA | CATSDLGPLLETQYF | TGTGCCACCAGTGATTTGGGGCCCTTGCTCGAGACCCAGTACTTC
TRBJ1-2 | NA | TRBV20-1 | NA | CSARGSRLKDYGYTF | TGCAGTGCTAGAGGGTCGCGCCTTAAGGACTATGGCTACACCTTC
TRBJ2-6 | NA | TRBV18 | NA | CASSPPQGKLDNVLTF | TGTGCCAGCTCACCACCGCAGGGGAAGTTGGACAACGTCCTGACTTTC
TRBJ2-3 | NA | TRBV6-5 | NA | CASSGGYTDTQYF | TGTGCCAGCAGTGGTGGATACACAGATACGCAGTATTTT
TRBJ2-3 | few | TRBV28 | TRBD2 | CASSSPISRQGGAGTQYF | TGTGCCAGCAGTTCACCGATTTCCAGGCAGGGAGGGGCCGGTACGCAGTATTTT
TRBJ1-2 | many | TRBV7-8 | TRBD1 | CASSRQGQAYGYTF | TGTGCCAGCAGCCGGCAGGGACAGGCCTATGGCTACACCTTC
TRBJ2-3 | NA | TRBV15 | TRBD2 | CATSRLAGAGDTQYF | TGTGCCACCAGCCGGCTAGCGGGGGCCGGGGATACGCAGTATTTT
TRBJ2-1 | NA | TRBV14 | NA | CASSRDRGPWDEQFF | TGTGCCAGCAGTCGTGACAGAGGTCCTTGGGATGAGCAGTTCTTC
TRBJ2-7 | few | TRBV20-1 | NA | CSVQISYEQYF | TGCAGTGTGCAGATTTCCTACGAGCAGTACTTC
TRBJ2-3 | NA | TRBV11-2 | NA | CGSAFRGGRTDTQYF | TGTGGCAGCGCATTCCGGGGTGGGAGAACAGATACGCAGTATTTT
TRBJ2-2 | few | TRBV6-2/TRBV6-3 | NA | CASRKGGMNTGELFF | TGTGCCAGCAGAAAAGGGGGGATGAACACCGGGGAGCTGTTTTTT
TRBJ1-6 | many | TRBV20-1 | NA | CSARGTGSYNSPLHF | TGCAGTGCTAGAGGCACGGGCTCCTATAATTCACCCCTCCACTTT
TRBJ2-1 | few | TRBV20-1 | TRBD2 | CSARVRRGGQYNEQFF | TGCAGTGCTAGAGTCCGCCGGGGGGGCCAGTACAATGAGCAGTTCTTC